This entry features one T cell receptor (beta chain) sequence. Time point in this sample: pretreatment peripheral blood. Method: immunoSEQ multiplex PCR; TCRdb's copy keeps in-frame clones and lacks some. The sample includes approximately 50,000 clones, around four fifths of them seen just once. This record comes from a study of PD-L1 blockade in urothelial cancer. Study details: Males with urothelial cancer arising in the bladder constituted about nine tenths of the roughly 29 patients. Once treatment had started, blood was analyzed at 3 weeks (second dose) and again at 6 weeks.

Trimming pared 4 bases from V and 6 bases from J, leaving 22 bases between. This CDR3 has 16 amino acids. Looked up from germline, CDR1 is SGHRS and CDR2 is YFSETQ. This TCR was recovered from a man between 65 and 85 years old with urothelial cancer. V and J are TRBV5-1 and TRBJ1-2; tentative D call: TRBD1 (6 bases). The specimen comprised PBMCs, sampled around atezolizumab (anti-PD-L1) treatment. This chain's CDR3 is CASSPGGGRGQDGYTF. The CDR3 region has the DNA TGCGCCAGCAGCCCTGGGGGGGGGCGAGGGCAGGATGGCTACACCTTC.